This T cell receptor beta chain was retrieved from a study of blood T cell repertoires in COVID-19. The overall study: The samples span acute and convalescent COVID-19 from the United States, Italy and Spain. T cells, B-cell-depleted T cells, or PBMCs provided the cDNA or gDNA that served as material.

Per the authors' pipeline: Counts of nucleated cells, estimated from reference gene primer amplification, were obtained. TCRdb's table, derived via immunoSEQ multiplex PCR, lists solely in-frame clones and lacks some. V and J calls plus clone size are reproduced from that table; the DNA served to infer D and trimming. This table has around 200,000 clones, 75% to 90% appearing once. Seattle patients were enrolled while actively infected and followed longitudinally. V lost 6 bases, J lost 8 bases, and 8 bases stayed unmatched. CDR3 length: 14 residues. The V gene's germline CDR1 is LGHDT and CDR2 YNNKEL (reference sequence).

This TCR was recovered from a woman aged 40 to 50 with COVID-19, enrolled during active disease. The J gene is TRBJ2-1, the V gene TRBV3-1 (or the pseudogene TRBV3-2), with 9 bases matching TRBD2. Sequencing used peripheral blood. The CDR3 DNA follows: TGTGCCAGCAGAGGTAGCGGGAGAATCGATGAGCAGTTCTTC. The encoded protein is CASRGSGRIDEQFF.